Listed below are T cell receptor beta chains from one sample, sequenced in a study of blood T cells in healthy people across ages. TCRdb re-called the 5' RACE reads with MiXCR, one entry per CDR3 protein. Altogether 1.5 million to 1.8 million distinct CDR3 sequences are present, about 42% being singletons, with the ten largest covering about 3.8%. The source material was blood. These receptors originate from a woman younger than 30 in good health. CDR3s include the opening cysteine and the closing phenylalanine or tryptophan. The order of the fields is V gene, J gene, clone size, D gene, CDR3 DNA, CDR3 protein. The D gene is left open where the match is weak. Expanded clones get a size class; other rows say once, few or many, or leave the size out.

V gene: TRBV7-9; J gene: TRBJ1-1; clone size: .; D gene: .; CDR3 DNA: TGTGCCAGCAGCGGAGGTGTTCAGGGCCTGGGCACTGAAGCTTTCTTT; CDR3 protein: CASSGGVQGLGTEAFF
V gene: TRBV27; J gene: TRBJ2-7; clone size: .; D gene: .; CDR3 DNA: TGTGCCAGCAGTACCCGGGACGGGGTAGGGGCCGAGCAGTACTTC; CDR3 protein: CASSTRDGVGAEQYF
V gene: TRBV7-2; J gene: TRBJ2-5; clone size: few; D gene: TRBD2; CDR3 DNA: TGTGCCAGCAGCTCCGGGACTAAAGAGACCCAGTACTTC; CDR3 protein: CASSSGTKETQYF
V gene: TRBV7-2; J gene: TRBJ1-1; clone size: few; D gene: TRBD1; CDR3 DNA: TGTGCCAGCAGCCAGAGACAGGGGGGACAGGCTGAAGCTTTCTTT; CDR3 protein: CASSQRQGGQAEAFF
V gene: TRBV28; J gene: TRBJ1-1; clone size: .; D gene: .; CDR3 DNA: TGTGCCAGCAGTCCGCCGGGAGGGGGTCTGGGAGCTTTCTTT; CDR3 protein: CASSPPGGGLGAFF
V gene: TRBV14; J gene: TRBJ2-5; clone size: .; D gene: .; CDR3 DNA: TGTGCCAGCAGCCAAAACCTTAGAGAGACCCAGTACTTC; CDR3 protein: CASSQNLRETQYF
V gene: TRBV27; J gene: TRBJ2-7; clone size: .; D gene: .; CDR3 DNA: TGTGCCAGCAGTCTGGGGATACATACCTACGAGCAGTACTTC; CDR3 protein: CASSLGIHTYEQYF
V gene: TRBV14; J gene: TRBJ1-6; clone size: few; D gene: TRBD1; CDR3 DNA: TGTGCCAGCAGCCAAGCTCAGGGGGCGCGAAATTCACCCCTCCACTTT; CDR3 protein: CASSQAQGARNSPLHF
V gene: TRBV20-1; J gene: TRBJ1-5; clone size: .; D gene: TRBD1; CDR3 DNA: TGCAGTGCTGACAGACAGGGGGCCAATCAGCCCCAGCATTTT; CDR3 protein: CSADRQGANQPQHF
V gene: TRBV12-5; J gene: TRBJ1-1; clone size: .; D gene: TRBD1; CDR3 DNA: TGTGCTAGTGGTTTGCAGGGGGCGGAGGAGGATGAAGCTTTCTTT; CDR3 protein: CASGLQGAEEDEAFF
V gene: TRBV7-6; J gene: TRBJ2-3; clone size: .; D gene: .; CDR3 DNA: TGTGCCAGCAGTTCCCCCCGGGGGACTAGCACAGATACGCAGTATTTT; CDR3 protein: CASSSPRGTSTDTQYF
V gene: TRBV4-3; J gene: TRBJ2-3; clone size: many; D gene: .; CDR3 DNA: TGCGCCAGCAGCATAATTTATGAAGATACGCAGTATTTT; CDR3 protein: CASSIIYEDTQYF
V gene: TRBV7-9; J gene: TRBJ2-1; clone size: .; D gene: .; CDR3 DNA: TGTGCCAGCAGCGGAGTGACTAGAATGTGGTCCTACAATGAGCAGTTCTTC; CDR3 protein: CASSGVTRMWSYNEQFF
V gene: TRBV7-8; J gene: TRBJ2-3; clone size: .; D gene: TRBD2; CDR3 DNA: TGTGCCAGCAGCCGAAAAGCTAGCGGGTTCACAGATACGCAGTATTTT; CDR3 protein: CASSRKASGFTDTQYF
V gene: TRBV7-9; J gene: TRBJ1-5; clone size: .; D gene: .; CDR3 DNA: TGTGCCAGCAGCGTAGGACTCCAGGGGACCCAGCATTTT; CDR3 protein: CASSVGLQGTQHF
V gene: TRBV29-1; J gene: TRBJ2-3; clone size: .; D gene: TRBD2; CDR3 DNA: TGCAGCGCTAAAAGACTAGCGGCGAGCACAGATACGCAGTATTTT; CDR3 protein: CSAKRLAASTDTQYF
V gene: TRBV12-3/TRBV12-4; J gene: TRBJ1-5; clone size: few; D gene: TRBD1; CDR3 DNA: TGTGCCAGCAGAGGACAGGGGTGGCGACAGCCCCAGCATTTT; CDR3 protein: CASRGQGWRQPQHF
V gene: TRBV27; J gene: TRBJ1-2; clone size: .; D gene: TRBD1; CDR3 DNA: TGTGCCAGCAGTCCAAGGACAGGCCCACCGGGCTACACCTTC; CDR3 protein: CASSPRTGPPGYTF
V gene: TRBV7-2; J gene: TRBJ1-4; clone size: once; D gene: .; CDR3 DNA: TGTGCCAGCAGCTTAGCAGGGGCGCAGAAGGAAAAACTGTTTTTT; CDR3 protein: CASSLAGAQKEKLFF
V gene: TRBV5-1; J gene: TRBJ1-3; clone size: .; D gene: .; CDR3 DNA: TGCGCCAGCCCTGAAGGTCAGGGATTTGGAAACACCATATATTTT; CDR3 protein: CASPEGQGFGNTIYF
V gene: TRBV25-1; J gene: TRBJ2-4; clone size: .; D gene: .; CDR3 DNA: TGTGCCAGCAGTGAATTTACGCCAGGGATAGCCAAAAACATTCAGTACTTC; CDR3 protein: CASSEFTPGIAKNIQYF
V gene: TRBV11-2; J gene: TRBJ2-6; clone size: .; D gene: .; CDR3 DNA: TGTGCCAGCAGCCCCGGCAGGGGTATGGACTCTGGGGCCAACGTCCTGACTTTC; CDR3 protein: CASSPGRGMDSGANVLTF
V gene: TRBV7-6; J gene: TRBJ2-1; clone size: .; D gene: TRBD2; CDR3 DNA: TGTGCCAGCAGCGGACTAGCGGGAGAGGGTGAGCAGTTCTTC; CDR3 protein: CASSGLAGEGEQFF
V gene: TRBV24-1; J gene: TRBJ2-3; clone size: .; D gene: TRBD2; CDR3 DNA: TGTGCCACCAGTGATTTCCTGACTAGCGGACGAGATACGCAGTATTTT; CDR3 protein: CATSDFLTSGRDTQYF